Shown below are 24 T cell receptor beta chains from a single sample sequenced in a study of beta chain features in type 1 diabetes. The authors reverse transcribed all of the isolated RNA, so sequencing captured expressed TCRB transcripts. The method was immunoSEQ multiplex PCR; TCRdb's version includes in-frame clones alone and lacks a portion of them. There are 240,000 or so clones in the sample; 27% occur only once, and more than 3% lies in the top ten. Source material: central memory CD4+ T cells from blood. All receptors derive from a man aged 25-45 years in good health.

The chain combines TRBV6-1 with TRBJ2-7; 13 nucleotides line up with TRBD2. Losses at the gene ends were 4 bases for V and 6 bases for J; bases not matched to a gene: 0. Germline loops: CDR1 MNHNS, CDR2 SASEGT. This CDR3 region has 13 residues. CDR3: CASSGTSGGEQYF. In DNA, the CDR3 is TGTGCCAGCAGTGGGACTAGCGGGGGCGAGCAGTACTTC.

There are many counts of this clone. The CDR3: CASSLNNVYPPLHF. CDR3 bases: TGTGCCAGCAGTTTAAACAACGTTTACCCACCCCTCCACTTT. The chain employs TRBV27 and TRBJ1-6; the D is unclear. Germline lookup yields CDR1 MNHEY and CDR2 SMNVEV (reference sequence). This CDR3 is built from 14 residues. The V and J ends lost 2 bases and 11 bases respectively, with 13 bases between them.

The J gene is TRBJ2-6, the V gene TRBV29-1; no firm D call. Deletions cut 4 bases from V and 2 bases from J, with 6 bases between. This CDR3 spans 13 amino acids. Germline values: CDR1 SQVTM, CDR2 ANQGSEA. The CDR3 region is CSVARAGANVLTF. CDR3 in DNA: TGCAGCGTTGCACGAGCTGGGGCCAACGTCCTGACTTTC.

The rearrangement uses TRBV2 and TRBJ2-5; D perhaps matches TRBD2 (5 bases). Germline V gene data show CDR1 as SNHLY and CDR2 as FYNNEI. The CDR3 totals 15 residues. Trimming left V 0 bases short and J 1 base short, with 9 bases between. This chain's CDR3 is CASSEARAAQETQYF. The CDR3 coding sequence is TGTGCCAGCAGTGAAGCGCGGGCAGCCCAAGAGACCCAGTACTTC.

The rearrangement uses TRBV6-6 and TRBJ2-6; D is possibly TRBD1 (6 bases). The CDR3 runs to 15 residues. Germline V gives CDR1 MNHNY, CDR2 SVGAGI (reference sequence). V lost 8 bases and J 0 bases, leaving 11 bases between the germline ends. In nucleotides, the CDR3 is TGTGCCAGCGGGACAACGATCTCTGGGGCCAACGTCCTGACTTTC. It translates to CASGTTISGANVLTF.

Regarding this clone: A far larger clone is one base from this, pointing to a likely read error. This chain joins TRBV29-1 and TRBJ1-5, with 9 bases that match TRBD1. Germline V gives CDR1 SQVTM, CDR2 ANQGSEA. V dropped 7 bases and J dropped 5; count of bases not matched to a gene: 6. The CDR3 has 13 residues. CDR3 DNA sequence: TGCAGCGGTGCTTGGACAGGGGATCAGCCCCAGCATTTT. It is translated as CSGAWTGDQPQHF.

A remark on this clone: An end of the junction differs from the germline gene, which may be a read error. The V gene is TRBV14, the J gene TRBJ1-1; possibly TRBD1 for D (6 bases). The CDR3 has 13 residues. The germline CDR1 and CDR2 sequences are SGHDN and FVKESK. In DNA form, the CDR3 reads TGTGCCAGCAGCCAAGAGAAGAATATCGGACAGTACTTT. Its protein is CASSQEKNIGQYF. Based on the CDR3 plus reference TRBV14 and TRBJ1-1, the full variable domain is EAGVTQFPSHSVIEKGQTVTLRCDPISGHDNLYWYRRVMGKEIKFLLHFVKESKQDESGMPNNRFLAERTGGTYSTLKVQPAELEDSGVYFCASSQEKNIGQYFGQGTRLTVV.

This clone was recorded at least ten times. The genes are TRBV30 and TRBJ2-2; the D gene is possibly TRBD2 (6 bases). This CDR3 contains 15 residues. The V and J ends lost 0 bases and 7 bases respectively, with 15 bases between them. Germline V lookup: CDR1 GTSNPN, CDR2 SVGIG (reference sequence). The CDR3 bases are TGTGCCTGGAGTGTTCCGGGACTCCGCTTCGGGGAGCTGTTTTTT. It codes for CAWSVPGLRFGELFF.

The CDR3 DNA reads as TGTGCCAGCAGTGTAGAGGGGGCATCTAACACCGGGGAGCTGTTTTTT. Amino acids: CASSVEGASNTGELFF. The chain has TRBV2 and TRBJ2-2; 7 nucleotides match TRBD1. Germline V gene data show CDR1 as SNHLY and CDR2 as FYNNEI. CDR3 length equals 16 residues. V gave up 4 bases and J gave up 2 bases; unmatched junction bases: 7.

V and J are TRBV4-1 and TRBJ1-2; D is unresolved. V lost 0 bases and J lost 4, with 12 bases in between. Germline V lookup: CDR1 MGHRA, CDR2 YSYEKL. The length of the CDR3 is 15 residues. CDR3 region: CASSQDYRVGYGYTF. The CDR3 DNA reads as TGCGCCAGCAGCCAAGACTATCGGGTCGGCTATGGCTACACCTTC.

This chain uses TRBV5-1 with TRBJ2-1; 8 bases are a match to TRBD1. CDR1 and CDR2 from the germline V gene are SGHRS and YFSETQ. V lost 0 bases to trimming and J lost 7 bases; unmatched junction nucleotides: 9. The CDR3 has 16 amino acids. This CDR3 is CASSLAPTGARNEQFF. The CDR3, as DNA: TGCGCCAGCAGCTTGGCGCCGACAGGGGCGCGGAATGAGCAGTTCTTC.

By share of the sample, this clone is medium-sized. The J gene is TRBJ2-3, the V gene TRBV7-2; a possible D gene is TRBD2 (6 bases). This CDR3 is 14 amino acids long. V lost 7 bases and J 0 bases, leaving 11 bases between the germline ends. Germline CDR1 SGHTA, CDR2 FQGNSA. The CDR3 coding sequence is TGTGCCAGCACCCGGGGGTCTAGCACAGATACGCAGTATTTT. Amino acid sequence: CASTRGSSTDTQYF. Full variable domain (missing parts from reference TRBV7-2 and TRBJ2-3): GAGVSQSPSNKVTEKGKDVELRCDPISGHTALYWYRQSLGQGLEFLIYFQGNSAPDKSGLPSDRFSAERTGGSVSTLTIQRTQQEDSAVYLCASTRGSSTDTQYFGPGTRLTVL.

V is TRBV5-1 and J is TRBJ2-1; 8 bases map to TRBD2. Germline CDR1 SGHRS, CDR2 YFSETQ. V lost 0 bases and J lost 5; bases outside the gene matches: 7. The CDR3 consists of 16 residues. Here the CDR3 reads CASSLVDGGADNEQFF. CDR3 in DNA: TGCGCCAGCAGCTTGGTCGACGGGGGGGCCGACAATGAGCAGTTCTTC.

The table lists this clone with a few counts. The chain recombines TRBV25-1 with TRBJ2-1; 8 bases map to TRBD2. From germline, CDR1 is MGHDK and CDR2 SYGVNS. The CDR3 is 18 residues long. Unmatched junction bases numbered 15, after V lost 3 bases and J lost 5 bases. CDR3: CASSDPRASGQRDNEQFF. The DNA of the CDR3 is TGTGCCAGCAGTGACCCCAGGGCTAGCGGGCAACGAGACAATGAGCAGTTCTTC.

The J gene is TRBJ2-7, the V gene TRBV5-1, with 7 nucleotides matching TRBD1. The CDR3 covers 14 residues. Trimming took 4 bases from V and 3 from J; bases not matched to a gene: 7. The germline gives CDR1 SGHRS, CDR2 YFSETQ. The CDR3: CASSPPGQNYEQYF. The CDR3 DNA reads as TGCGCCAGCAGCCCTCCGGGACAGAACTACGAGCAGTACTTC.

This clone came up a few times. The same CDR3 also results from other DNA sequences found in this sample. The rearrangement links TRBV12-5 to TRBJ1-5, with TRBD1 matching over 11 bases. There are 16 residues in the CDR3. Germline V CDR1 and CDR2: LGHNT, FRNRAP. The V gene end was trimmed by 5 bases and the J gene end by 1 base; junction bases not matched to a gene: 4. CDR3 in amino acids: CASGPGTGGSNQPQHF. In nucleotides, the CDR3 is TGTGCTAGTGGTCCCGGGACAGGGGGAAGCAATCAGCCCCAGCATTTT.

This rearrangement joins TRBV9 to TRBJ1-2; 8 bases are a match to TRBD1. This CDR3 contains 12 residues. J gave up 5 bases and V 10 bases, and 7 bases lay outside the gene matches. The germline CDR1 and CDR2 sequences are SGDLS and YYNGEE. The CDR3 DNA follows: TGTGCCGACCAAACAGGGGGGTATGGCTACACCTTC. Protein product: CADQTGGYGYTF.

The chain carries TRBV14 and TRBJ2-6; D is tentatively TRBD1 or TRBD2 (6 bases each). V was shortened by 8 bases and J by 0 bases, with 14 bases between the two germline ends. The CDR3 length is 16 residues. Germline V gene data show CDR1 as SGHDN and CDR2 as FVKESK. The CDR3 region is CASRRRGDSGANVLTF. The CDR3 DNA reads TGTGCCAGCCGCAGGAGGGGGGACTCTGGGGCCAACGTCCTGACTTTC.

This rearrangement joins TRBV6-1 to TRBJ1-1, with a weak D call TRBD1 (5 bases). V lost 6 bases and J lost 7, with 9 bases in between. The CDR3 contains 11 residues. Germline CDR1 is MNHNS and CDR2 is SASEGT. The CDR3 sequence: CASSRQIEAFF. CDR3 bases: TGTGCCAGCAGCCGACAGATTGAAGCTTTCTTT.

Remarks on this clone: An end of the junction differs from the germline gene, which may be a read error. This chain connects TRBV5-1 to TRBJ2-5; 9 bases are a match to TRBD2. There are 15 residues in the CDR3. Germline CDR1 is SGHRS and CDR2 is YFSETQ. CDR3 nucleotides: TGTGCCAGCAGCGGGGGGCCGGGGAGACAAGAGACCCAGTACTTC. It is translated as CASSGGPGRQETQYF.

This clone has more than one count but fewer than ten. The genes are TRBV25-1 and TRBJ1-5; 8 bases align to TRBD1. The CDR3 runs 13 residues. Trimming cost V 4 bases and J 8 bases; bases outside gene matches: 4. CDR1 and CDR2 from the germline V gene are MGHDK and SYGVNS. The CDR3 reads CASSAGGQEPQHF. CDR3 coding DNA: TGTGCCAGCAGTGCAGGGGGCCAAGAGCCCCAGCATTTT.

Written as DNA, the CDR3 is TGTGCCAGCAGTGAAAACTCCCTCTTGCAAGAGACCCAGTACTTC. Its protein product is CASSENSLLQETQYF. The chain joins TRBV6-1 to TRBJ2-5, with D hard to call. Between the trimmed V and J ends, which lost 2 bases and 2 bases, there was a span of 12 bases. The CDR3 extends over 15 amino acids. Germline V gives CDR1 MNHNS, CDR2 SASEGT.

The chain uses TRBV5-4 and TRBJ2-1; 7 bases are shared with TRBD2. The germline CDR1 and CDR2 sequences are SGHNT and YYREEE (reference sequence). J gave up 3 bases and V 2 bases, and 5 bases lay outside the gene matches. The CDR3 spans 15 residues. The CDR3 nucleotides read TGTGCCAGCAGCTTCGGCGGGAGTAACTACAATGAGCAGTTCTTC. Translated, it gives CASSFGGSNYNEQFF.

J is TRBJ2-1 and V is TRBV9, with TRBD1 matching 7 bases. The V segment lost 4 bases and the J segment 4 bases; nucleotides outside the gene matches: 2. The CDR3 has 13 residues. Per germline, CDR1 SGDLS and CDR2 YYNGEE. CDR3 DNA sequence: TGTGCCAGCAGCCTGACAGGGTACAATGAGCAGTTCTTC. Translating gives CASSLTGYNEQFF.